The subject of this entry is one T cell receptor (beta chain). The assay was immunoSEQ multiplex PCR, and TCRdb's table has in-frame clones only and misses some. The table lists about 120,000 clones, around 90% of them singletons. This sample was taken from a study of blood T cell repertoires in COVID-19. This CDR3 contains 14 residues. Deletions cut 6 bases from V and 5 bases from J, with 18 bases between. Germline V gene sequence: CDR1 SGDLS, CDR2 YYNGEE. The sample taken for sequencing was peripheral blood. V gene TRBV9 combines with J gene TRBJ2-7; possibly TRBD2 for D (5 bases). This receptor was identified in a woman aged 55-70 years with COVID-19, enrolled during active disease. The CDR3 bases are TGTGCCAGCAACCCTAGAGGGCGGCGGGACGAGCAGTACTTC. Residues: CASNPRGRRDEQYF.